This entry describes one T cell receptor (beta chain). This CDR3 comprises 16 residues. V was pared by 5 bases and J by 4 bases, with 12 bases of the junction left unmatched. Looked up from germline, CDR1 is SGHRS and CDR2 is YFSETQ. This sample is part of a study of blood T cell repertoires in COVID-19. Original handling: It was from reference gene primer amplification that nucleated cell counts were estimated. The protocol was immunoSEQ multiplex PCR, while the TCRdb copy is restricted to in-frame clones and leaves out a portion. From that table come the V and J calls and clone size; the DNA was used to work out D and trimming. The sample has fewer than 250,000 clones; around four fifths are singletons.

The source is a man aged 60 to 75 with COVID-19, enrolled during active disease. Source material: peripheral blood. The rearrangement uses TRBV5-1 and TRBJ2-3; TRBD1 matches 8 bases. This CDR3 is CASSRETGVRADTQYF. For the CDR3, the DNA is TGCGCCAGCAGTCGGGAGACAGGGGTCCGTGCAGATACGCAGTATTTT.